The clone carrying this T cell receptor beta chain appeared many times. Antigen: not known. This specimen belongs to a study of glioma-infiltrating T cells. Using RNA template, CDR3s of TCR alpha and beta were amplified with iRepertoire arm-PCR. One-step reverse transcription and amplification started from around 100-400 ng of tissue mRNA or PBMC total RNA. TCRdb used MiXCR to reprocess the multiplex PCR reads, holding one entry per CDR3 protein. In the table there are about 130,000 distinct CDR3 sequences, 20% to 25% of which are singletons. Whole-study results and caveats: Tissue and blood shared very few CDR3 sequences. Tissue-blood divergence was below expectation in non-neoplastic patients, above in gliomas.

Germline V gene sequence: CDR1 SGHTA, CDR2 FQGNSA. This CDR3 has 16 amino acids. Between the trimmed V and J ends, which lost 4 bases and 6 bases, there was a span of 19 bases. Sample: glioma tissue, nonneoplastic brain tissue, or PBMCs (not recorded which). This sequence originates from a human donor with low-grade glioma or glioblastoma, undergoing nonglioma brain surgery, or in good health (not recorded which). The chain employs TRBV7-2 and TRBJ2-1; D unresolved. The CDR3, as DNA: TGTGCCAGCAGCTCGAGTTACCCGAGGCGAGGCAATGAGCAGTTCTTC. It specifies CASSSSYPRRGNEQFF.